The clone carrying this T cell receptor (beta chain) was detected once. Its target is unknown. This specimen comes from a study of OX40 agonist ivuxolimab in advanced cancers. Trimming took off 8 bases at V and 4 bases at J, with 8 bases between the two ends. CDR1 and CDR2 from the germline V gene are MNHNY and SVGAGI (reference sequence). This CDR3 is 11 amino acids long. Study findings and constraints: Several nonresponders also turned out to have low normalized T-cell clonal expansion.

Libraries were prepared by immunoSEQ multiplex PCR; TCRdb keeps only in-frame clonotypes and omits some of them. The repertoire consists of approximately 89,000 clones, with 70% to 90% occurring once and the leading ten covering about 0.72%. The source was CD4+ or CD8+ T cells sorted from blood, collected in a trial of the OX40 agonist ivuxolimab. This chain links TRBV6-6 with TRBJ2-5; D is ambiguous. The source is an adult with an advanced solid tumor such as melanoma, head and neck, liver or kidney cancer. In DNA form, the CDR3 reads TGTGCCAGCCTGGGAAGAGAGACCCAGTACTTC. Translated, it gives CASLGRETQYF.